This is a list of T cell receptor beta chains from one sample in a study of identifying expanded T cells in peripheral blood. The protocol was immunoSEQ multiplex PCR, while the TCRdb copy is restricted to in-frame clones and leaves out a portion. Here the sample spans 60,000 or so clones, under 85% being singletons. Sequencing used blood. The receptors derive from a person aged 18 to 75 in good health. Each CDR3 is given with its conserved first and last residue. D genes are given only for firm matches. The size of a clone is reported for some rows only, either as once, few or many, or as a class for expanded clones.

d_call: TRBD1
j_call: TRBJ1-2
clone_size: .
v_call: TRBV2
cdr3_nt: TGTGCCAGCAGTCCCAGGGACAGGGCTGGCTACACCTTC
cdr3_aa: CASSPRDRAGYTF

d_call: TRBD1
j_call: TRBJ1-2
clone_size: .
v_call: TRBV10-3
cdr3_nt: TGTGCCATCAGTGAGTTAAAAACCGACAGGGGGCCTAACTATGGCTACACCTTC
cdr3_aa: CAISELKTDRGPNYGYTF

d_call: .
j_call: TRBJ1-4
clone_size: .
v_call: TRBV6-5
cdr3_nt: TGTGCCAGCAGAGGGGGGGGGAGAAAACTGTTTTTT
cdr3_aa: CASRGGGRKLFF

d_call: .
j_call: TRBJ2-3
clone_size: .
v_call: TRBV4-1
cdr3_nt: TGCGCCAGCAGCTTAAGAGGGTCGGGCTCAGATACGCAGTATTTT
cdr3_aa: CASSLRGSGSDTQYF

d_call: .
j_call: TRBJ2-7
clone_size: once
v_call: TRBV9
cdr3_nt: TGTGCCAGCAGCGAAGGGACCCTGGGGTCCTACGAGCAGTACTTC
cdr3_aa: CASSEGTLGSYEQYF

d_call: TRBD1
j_call: TRBJ1-1
clone_size: .
v_call: TRBV14
cdr3_nt: TGTGCCAGCAGCCTACAGGGGACCTCCACTGAAGCTTTCTTT
cdr3_aa: CASSLQGTSTEAFF

d_call: .
j_call: TRBJ1-3
clone_size: .
v_call: TRBV6-5
cdr3_nt: TGTGCCAGCAGTTACTCACCGAGCTCTGGAAACACCATATATTTT
cdr3_aa: CASSYSPSSGNTIYF

d_call: .
j_call: TRBJ2-3
clone_size: once
v_call: TRBV19
cdr3_nt: TGTGCCAGTAGTATCAGGTTCCATGGCACAGATACGCAGTATTTT
cdr3_aa: CASSIRFHGTDTQYF

d_call: .
j_call: TRBJ2-4
clone_size: few
v_call: TRBV4-1
cdr3_nt: TGCGCCAGCAGCCAAGCAAATCCCTCGGCCAAAAACATTCAGTACTTC
cdr3_aa: CASSQANPSAKNIQYF

d_call: TRBD1
j_call: TRBJ2-5
clone_size: .
v_call: TRBV5-4
cdr3_nt: TGTGCCAGCAGCTTGGGGGACAGGGGGCACGAGACCCAGTACTTC
cdr3_aa: CASSLGDRGHETQYF

d_call: .
j_call: TRBJ2-3
clone_size: .
v_call: TRBV29-1
cdr3_nt: TGCAGCGCTAGCTCGTCGGGGGATTCAGATACGCAGTATTTT
cdr3_aa: CSASSSGDSDTQYF

d_call: TRBD1
j_call: TRBJ1-5
clone_size: few
v_call: TRBV27
cdr3_nt: TGTGCCAGCAGTAGGCGCGGGACAGGAGGCCTCAATCAGCCCCAGCATTTT
cdr3_aa: CASSRRGTGGLNQPQHF

d_call: TRBD2
j_call: TRBJ2-5
clone_size: .
v_call: TRBV6-1
cdr3_nt: TGTGCCAGCAGTGAACCCTTTGCGGGAGATGGCACGGCGACCCAGTACTTC
cdr3_aa: CASSEPFAGDGTATQYF

d_call: .
j_call: TRBJ2-1
clone_size: .
v_call: TRBV7-8
cdr3_nt: TGTGCCAGCAGCTTGGGGGCTGGTTCCTACAATGAGCAGTTCTTC
cdr3_aa: CASSLGAGSYNEQFF

d_call: .
j_call: TRBJ1-2
clone_size: few
v_call: TRBV7-9
cdr3_nt: TGTGCCAGCAGCCTAGACAGGCGGTATGGCTACACCTTC
cdr3_aa: CASSLDRRYGYTF

d_call: TRBD1
j_call: TRBJ1-5
clone_size: .
v_call: TRBV10-3
cdr3_nt: TGTGCCATCAGTGGAGAGGGGGCCGGGAGCAATCAGCCCCAGCATTTT
cdr3_aa: CAISGEGAGSNQPQHF

d_call: TRBD1
j_call: TRBJ1-2
clone_size: .
v_call: TRBV10-2
cdr3_nt: TGCGCCAGTACAACAGGGGGGACGAGTTATGGCTACACCTTC
cdr3_aa: CASTTGGTSYGYTF

d_call: .
j_call: TRBJ2-1
clone_size: .
v_call: TRBV7-9
cdr3_nt: TGTGCCAGCAGCTTAGAACAGGGACCGAACCATGAGCAGTTCTTC
cdr3_aa: CASSLEQGPNHEQFF

d_call: .
j_call: TRBJ2-5
clone_size: once
v_call: TRBV6-5
cdr3_nt: TGTGCCAGCAGTCGACAGGACCTCCAAGAGACCCAGTACTTC
cdr3_aa: CASSRQDLQETQYF

d_call: TRBD1
j_call: TRBJ1-3
clone_size: .
v_call: TRBV5-8
cdr3_nt: TGTGCCAGCAGCTTGGGGACAGGATCGGGAAACACCATATATTTT
cdr3_aa: CASSLGTGSGNTIYF

d_call: TRBD2
j_call: TRBJ2-5
clone_size: .
v_call: TRBV6-1
cdr3_nt: TGTGCCAGCAGTGAATCCACGGGGGGTCTGGCGCGGGGGACCCAGTACTTC
cdr3_aa: CASSESTGGLARGTQYF

d_call: TRBD2
j_call: TRBJ2-5
clone_size: .
v_call: TRBV4-1
cdr3_nt: TGCGCCAGCAGCCAAGAACTAGCGGCCCTGACGGAGACCCAGTACTTC
cdr3_aa: CASSQELAALTETQYF

d_call: .
j_call: TRBJ2-7
clone_size: once
v_call: TRBV10-2
cdr3_nt: TGCGCCAGCAGTGAGACTGGGCGGGCCTCTGGTTACGAGCAGTACTTC
cdr3_aa: CASSETGRASGYEQYF

d_call: TRBD2
j_call: TRBJ2-5
clone_size: .
v_call: TRBV2
cdr3_nt: TGTGCCAGCGACCGCACTGGGCTAGCGGCCAGTTCGGGGACCCAGTACTTC
cdr3_aa: CASDRTGLAASSGTQYF

d_call: .
j_call: TRBJ1-1
clone_size: .
v_call: TRBV4-3
cdr3_nt: TGCGCCAGCAGCCAAGATCGGGGGGACGGGGCTTTCTTT
cdr3_aa: CASSQDRGDGAFF

d_call: TRBD2
j_call: TRBJ2-7
clone_size: .
v_call: TRBV6-5
cdr3_nt: TGTGCCAGCAGTTACTCGACTAGCGCGACCTACGAGCAGTACTTC
cdr3_aa: CASSYSTSATYEQYF

d_call: .
j_call: TRBJ1-1
clone_size: .
v_call: TRBV5-4
cdr3_nt: TGTGCCAGCAGCTCGCCACAGGTGAACACTGAAGCTTTCTTT
cdr3_aa: CASSSPQVNTEAFF